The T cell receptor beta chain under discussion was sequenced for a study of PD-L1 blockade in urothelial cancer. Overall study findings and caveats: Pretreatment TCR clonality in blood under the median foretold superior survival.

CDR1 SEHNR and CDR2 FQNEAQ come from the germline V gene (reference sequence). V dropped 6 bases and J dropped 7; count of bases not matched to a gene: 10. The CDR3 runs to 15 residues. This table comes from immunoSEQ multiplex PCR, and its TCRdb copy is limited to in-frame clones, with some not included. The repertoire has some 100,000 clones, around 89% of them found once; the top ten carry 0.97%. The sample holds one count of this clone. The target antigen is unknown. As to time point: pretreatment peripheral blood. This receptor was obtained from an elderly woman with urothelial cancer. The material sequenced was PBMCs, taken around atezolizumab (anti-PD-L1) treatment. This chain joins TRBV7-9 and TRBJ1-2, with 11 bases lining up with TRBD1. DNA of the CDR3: TGTGCCAGCAGTCCCACCGGGACAGGGGGTGCTGGCTACACCTTC. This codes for CASSPTGTGGAGYTF. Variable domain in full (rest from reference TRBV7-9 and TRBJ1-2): DTGVSQNPRHKITKRGQNVTFRCDPISEHNRLYWYRQTLGQGPEFLTYFQNEAQLEKSRLLSDRFSAERPKGSFSTLEIQRTEQGDSAMYLCASSPTGTGGAGYTFGSGTRLTVV.